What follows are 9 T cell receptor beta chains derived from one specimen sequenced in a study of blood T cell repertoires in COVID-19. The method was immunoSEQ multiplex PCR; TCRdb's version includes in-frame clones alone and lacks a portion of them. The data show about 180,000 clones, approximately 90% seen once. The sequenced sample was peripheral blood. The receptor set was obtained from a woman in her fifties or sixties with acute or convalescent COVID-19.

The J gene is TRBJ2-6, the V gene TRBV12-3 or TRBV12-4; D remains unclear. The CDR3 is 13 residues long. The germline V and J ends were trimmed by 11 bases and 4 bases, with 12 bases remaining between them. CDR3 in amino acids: CAVAVSGANVLTF. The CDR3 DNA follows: TGTGCCGTAGCCGTCTCGGGGGCCAACGTCCTGACTTTC.

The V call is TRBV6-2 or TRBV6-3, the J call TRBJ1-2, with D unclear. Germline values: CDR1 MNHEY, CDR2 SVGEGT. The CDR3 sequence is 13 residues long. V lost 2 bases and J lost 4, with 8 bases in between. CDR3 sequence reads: CASSYQAAYGYTF. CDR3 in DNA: TGTGCCAGCAGTTACCAGGCAGCCTATGGCTACACCTTC.

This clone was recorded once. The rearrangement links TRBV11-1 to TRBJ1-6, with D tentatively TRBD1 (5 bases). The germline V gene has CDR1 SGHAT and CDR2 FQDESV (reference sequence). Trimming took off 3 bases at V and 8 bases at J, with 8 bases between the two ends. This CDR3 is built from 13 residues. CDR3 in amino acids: CASSFDRHSPLHF. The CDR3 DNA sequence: TGTGCCAGCAGCTTTGACAGACATTCACCCCTCCACTTT.

The DNA for the CDR3 is TGTGCCAGCAGCCCAGACAGGGGATTCCCCGAGCAGTACTTC. Its translation is CASSPDRGFPEQYF. The chain links TRBV11-2 to TRBJ2-7, with 8 bases aligning to TRBD1. Per germline, CDR1 SGHAT and CDR2 FQNNGV. This CDR3 is built from 14 residues. V trimming: 5 bases; J trimming: 6 bases; junction bases outside the gene matches: 9.

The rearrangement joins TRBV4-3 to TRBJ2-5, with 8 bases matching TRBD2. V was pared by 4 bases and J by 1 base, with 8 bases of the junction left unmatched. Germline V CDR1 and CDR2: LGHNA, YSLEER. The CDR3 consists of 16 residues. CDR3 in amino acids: CASSPGGLAGQETQYF. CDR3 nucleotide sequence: TGCGCCAGCAGCCCCGGAGGGCTAGCGGGCCAAGAGACCCAGTACTTC.

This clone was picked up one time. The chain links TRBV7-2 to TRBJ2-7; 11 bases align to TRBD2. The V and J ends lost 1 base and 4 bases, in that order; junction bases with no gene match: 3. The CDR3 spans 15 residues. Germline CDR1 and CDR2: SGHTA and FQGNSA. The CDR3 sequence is CASSLGASGRYEQYF. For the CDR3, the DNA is TGTGCCAGCAGCTTAGGGGCTAGCGGGAGGTACGAGCAGTACTTC.

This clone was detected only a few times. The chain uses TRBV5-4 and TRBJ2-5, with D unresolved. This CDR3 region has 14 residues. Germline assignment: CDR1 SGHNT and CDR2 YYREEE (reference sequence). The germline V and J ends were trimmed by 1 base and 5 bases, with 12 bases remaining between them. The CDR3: CASSLFQARETQYF. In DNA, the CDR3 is TGTGCCAGCAGCTTGTTTCAGGCCCGCGAGACCCAGTACTTC.

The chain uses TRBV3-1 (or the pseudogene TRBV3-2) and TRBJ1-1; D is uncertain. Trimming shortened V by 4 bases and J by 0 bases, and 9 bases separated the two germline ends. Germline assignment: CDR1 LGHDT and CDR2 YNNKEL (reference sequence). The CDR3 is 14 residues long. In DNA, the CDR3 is TGTGCCAGCAGCCCCGGACTGATGAACACTGAAGCTTTCTTT. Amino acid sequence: CASSPGLMNTEAFF.

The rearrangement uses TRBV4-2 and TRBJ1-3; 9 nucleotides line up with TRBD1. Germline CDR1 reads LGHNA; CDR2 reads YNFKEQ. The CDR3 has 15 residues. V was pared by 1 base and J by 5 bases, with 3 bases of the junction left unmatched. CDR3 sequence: CASSQVQGARNTIYF. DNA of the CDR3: TGTGCCAGCAGCCAAGTACAGGGGGCGAGAAACACCATATATTTT.